This T cell receptor (beta chain) was recovered during a study of OX40 agonist ivuxolimab in advanced cancers. Turning to the study itself: Patients were treated with intravenous ivuxolimab, dosed at 0.01 to 10 mg/kg and infused every 2 weeks. Patients in dose escalation had liver, melanoma, kidney or head and neck cancers.

Regarding this clone: Its antigen is not identified.

Sequencing was performed with immunoSEQ multiplex PCR; in TCRdb, only in-frame clones are kept and a portion is missing. The repertoire holds about 45,000 clones, with approximately 84% as singletons. General observations from the study: Circulating CD4+ and CD8+ T cells showed clonal expansion by week 6 at 0.1 to 3.0 mg/kg. CD8+ T cells averaged more expanded clones than CD4+.

Specimen: CD4+ or CD8+ T cells sorted from blood, collected in a trial of the OX40 agonist ivuxolimab. The receptor was derived from an adult with an advanced solid tumor such as melanoma, head and neck, liver or kidney cancer.

CDR3 in amino acids: CASSSPVGTDTQYF. As DNA, the CDR3 is TGTGCCAGCAGCTCGCCGGTAGGCACAGATACGCAGTATTTT. The rearrangement links TRBV7-1 to TRBJ2-3; no definite D call. TRBV7-1 belongs to the ORF category, with a function that is uncertain. This CDR3 is built from 14 residues. Trimming left V 3 bases short and J 1 base short, with 8 bases between.